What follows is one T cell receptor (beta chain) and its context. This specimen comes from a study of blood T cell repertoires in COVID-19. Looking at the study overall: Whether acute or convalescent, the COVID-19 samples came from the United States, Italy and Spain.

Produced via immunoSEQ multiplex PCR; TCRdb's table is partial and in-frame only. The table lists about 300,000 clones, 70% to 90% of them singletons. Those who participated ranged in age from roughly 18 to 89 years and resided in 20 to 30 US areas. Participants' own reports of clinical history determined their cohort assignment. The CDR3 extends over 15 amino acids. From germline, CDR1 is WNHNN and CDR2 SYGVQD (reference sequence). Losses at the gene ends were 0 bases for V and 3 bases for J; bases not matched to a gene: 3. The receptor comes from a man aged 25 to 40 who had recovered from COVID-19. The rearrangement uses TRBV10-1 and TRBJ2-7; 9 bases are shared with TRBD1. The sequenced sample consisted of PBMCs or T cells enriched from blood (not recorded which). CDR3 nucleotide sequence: TGCGCCAGCAGTGAGTCTGCGACAGGGGGCTACGAGCAGTACTTC. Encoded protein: CASSESATGGYEQYF.